One TCR beta chain is described in this entry. The data belong to a study of cytotoxic CD8 clonotypes in ibrutinib-treated CLL. Clones were read by immunoSEQ multiplex PCR, and TCRdb kept only the in-frame ones, dropping some. The repertoire holds 97,000 or so clones, approximately 80% seen once, with around 30% in the top ten. The CDR3 contains 17 residues. Germline V gene data show CDR1 as LGHNA and CDR2 as YNFKEQ. V lost 0 bases and J lost 3; bases outside the gene matches: 3. The rearrangement joins TRBV4-2 to TRBJ2-7, with 15 bases lining up with TRBD2. The source was PBMCs, collected after 12 months of ibrutinib treatment. The source of this sequence is a human donor with chronic lymphocytic leukemia. Written as DNA, the CDR3 is TGTGCCAGCAGCCAAGAAGGACTAGCGGGGGGGCTCTACGAGCAGTACTTC. Translated, it gives CASSQEGLAGGLYEQYF.